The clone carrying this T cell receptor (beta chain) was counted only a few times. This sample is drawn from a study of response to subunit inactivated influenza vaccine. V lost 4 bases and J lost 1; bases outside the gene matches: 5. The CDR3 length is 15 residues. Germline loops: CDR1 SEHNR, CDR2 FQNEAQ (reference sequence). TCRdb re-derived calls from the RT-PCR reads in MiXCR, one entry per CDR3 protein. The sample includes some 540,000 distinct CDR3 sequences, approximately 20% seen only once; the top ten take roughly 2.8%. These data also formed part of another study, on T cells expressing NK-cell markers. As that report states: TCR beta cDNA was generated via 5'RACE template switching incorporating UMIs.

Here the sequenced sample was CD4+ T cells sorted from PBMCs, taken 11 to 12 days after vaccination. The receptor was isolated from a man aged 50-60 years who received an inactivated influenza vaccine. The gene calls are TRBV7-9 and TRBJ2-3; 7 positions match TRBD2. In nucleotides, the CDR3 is TGTGCCAGCAGCTGGACTAGGGGTCGCACAGATACGCAGTATTTT. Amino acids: CASSWTRGRTDTQYF.